What follows are 9 T cell receptor beta chains derived from one specimen sequenced in a study of shared clonotypes between healthy human individuals. Sequencing used immunoSEQ multiplex PCR; TCRdb keeps in-frame clones, though not all of them. The sample yields over a million clones, 95% to 99% seen once. What was sequenced was naive CD4+ T cells sorted from blood. Subset specified: CD45RA+ positively selected. The receptors were gathered from a man aged 25 to 45 in good health.

This chain joins TRBV5-5 and TRBJ2-7; 9 bases align to TRBD1. Germline CDR1 reads SGHKS; CDR2 reads YYEKEE (reference sequence). The CDR3 extends over 15 amino acids. V lost 1 base and J lost 5; bases outside the gene matches: 7. The CDR3 protein is CASSLIWTGDHEQYF. The CDR3 DNA is TGTGCCAGCAGCTTGATCTGGACAGGGGACCACGAGCAGTACTTC. The full variable domain, in which reference TRBV5-5 and TRBJ2-7 provide the parts outside the CDR3, is DAGVTQSPTHLIKTRGQQVTLRCSPISGHKSVSWYQQVLGQGPQFIFQYYEKEERGRGNFPDRFSARQFPNYSSELNVNALLLGDSALYLCASSLIWTGDHEQYFGPGTRLTVT.

The chain links TRBV27 to TRBJ2-3; D is undetermined. The germline gives CDR1 MNHEY, CDR2 SMNVEV (reference sequence). The CDR3 runs 14 residues. V was cut by 3 bases and J by 2 bases, with 9 bases left in between. The CDR3 loop reads CASSFLEYTDTQYF. The CDR3 coding sequence is TGTGCCAGCAGTTTTCTAGAATACACAGATACGCAGTATTTT.

This chain links TRBV7-9 with TRBJ2-3; D not certain. Germline loops: CDR1 SEHNR, CDR2 FQNEAQ (reference sequence). CDR3 length equals 15 residues. Trimming removed 1 base at V and 8 bases at J, with 16 bases between. The CDR3: CASSLGGEQRGTQYF. Here the CDR3 DNA reads TGTGCCAGCAGCTTAGGTGGGGAACAGCGAGGTACGCAGTATTTT.

This chain uses TRBV20-1 with TRBJ1-2, with TRBD1 matching over 7 bases. Germline lookup yields CDR1 DFQATT and CDR2 SNEGSKA (reference sequence). The length of the CDR3 is 11 residues. Trimming took 6 bases from V and 8 from J; bases not matched to a gene: 6. CDR3 sequence reads: CSAKTGNGYTF. CDR3 DNA: TGCAGTGCAAAGACAGGGAACGGCTACACCTTC.

With regard to this clone: The sample contains more than one DNA sequence encoding this CDR3. The J gene is TRBJ1-5, the V gene TRBV6-1; no clear D gene. CDR3 length equals 13 residues. Looked up from germline, CDR1 is MNHNS and CDR2 is SASEGT. The V gene lost 2 bases and the J gene lost 4 bases, with 6 bases spanning the gap. The CDR3 spells CASSEQSNQPQHF. For the CDR3, the DNA is TGTGCCAGCAGTGAACAGTCGAATCAGCCCCAGCATTTT.

The chain recombines TRBV27 with TRBJ2-7; the D is unclear. CDR1 MNHEY and CDR2 SMNVEV come from the germline V gene (reference sequence). The CDR3 covers 13 residues. V gave up 6 bases and J gave up 1 base, with 10 bases separating them. Written as DNA, the CDR3 is TGTGCCAGCAGCCGCCAAGGGTCCTACGAGCAGTACTTC. Translated: CASSRQGSYEQYF.

This chain links TRBV18 with TRBJ2-2; D unresolved. V was clipped by 1 base and J by 3 bases, with 9 bases between them. Germline V gene lookup returns CDR1 KGHSH and CDR2 LQKENI. The CDR3 contains 15 residues. In DNA, the CDR3 is TGTGCCAGCTCACCACAGGCAGGTTACACCGGGGAGCTGTTTTTT. Translation: CASSPQAGYTGELFF.

The chain has TRBV5-1 and TRBJ1-1; unclear D gene. Germline CDR1 and CDR2: SGHRS and YFSETQ. The CDR3 length is 14 residues. V was trimmed by 0 bases and J by 4 bases, leaving 10 bases between them. CDR3 in amino acids: CASSLEPGSTEAFF. The CDR3 nucleotides are TGCGCCAGCAGCTTGGAACCGGGGTCCACTGAAGCTTTCTTT.

V usage is TRBV18 and J usage is TRBJ1-1; D gene uncertain. CDR1 and CDR2 from the germline V gene are KGHSH and LQKENI. The CDR3 is 14 amino acids. The germline V and J ends were trimmed by 3 bases and 6 bases, with 14 bases remaining between them. CDR3: CASSPPGIGPEAFF. The DNA of the CDR3 is TGTGCCAGCTCACCCCCCGGTATAGGCCCTGAAGCTTTCTTT.